The 23 T cell receptor beta chains given below trace back to one sample, sequenced in a study of control samples from healthy donors and cancer patients. The method was immunoSEQ multiplex PCR; TCRdb's version includes in-frame clones alone and lacks a portion of them. The sample carries about 140,000 clones, 80% to 95% recorded once. Sequencing was done on a sample of blood. The origin of the receptors is a man aged 30 to 39 in good health.

The V call is TRBV12-3 or TRBV12-4, the J call TRBJ1-4, with D unclear. The CDR3 has 13 residues. V lost 3 bases to trimming and J lost 6 bases, with 8 bases between them. The chain's CDR3 is CASSLSVYEKLFF. In DNA, the CDR3 is TGTGCCAGCAGTTTGTCGGTTTATGAAAAACTGTTTTTT.

This chain uses TRBV3-1 (or the pseudogene TRBV3-2) with TRBJ2-7; D gene uncertain. Germline lookup yields CDR1 LGHDT and CDR2 YNNKEL (reference sequence). Trimming cost V 4 bases and J 4 bases, with 8 bases left between them. The CDR3 contains 12 residues. The CDR3 DNA reads as TGTGCCAGCAGCCCCCCAAGTTACGAGCAGTACTTC. Amino acid sequence: CASSPPSYEQYF.

This chain joins TRBV10-2 and TRBJ1-5; D is unclear. The germline V and J ends were trimmed by 6 bases and 3 bases, with 6 bases remaining between them. Germline CDR1 is WSHSY and CDR2 is SAAADI. This CDR3 has 12 residues. The CDR3: CASRGNNQPQHF. CDR3 nucleotides: TGCGCCAGCAGGGGGAACAATCAGCCCCAGCATTTT.

The chain links TRBV29-1 to TRBJ1-2; D remains unclear. Germline V lookup: CDR1 SQVTM, CDR2 ANQGSEA. CDR3 size: 13 residues. The ends were cut back, 5 bases at V and 4 bases at J, with 14 bases in the middle. The CDR3 region has the DNA TGCAGCGTTTCCGGCACACCGACCTATGGCTACACCTTC. Translating it yields CSVSGTPTYGYTF.

The V gene is TRBV2, the J gene TRBJ1-2, with a weak D call TRBD1 (6 bases). CDR3 length: 18 amino acids. V was shortened by 2 bases and J by 4 bases, with 23 bases between the two germline ends. Germline values: CDR1 SNHLY, CDR2 FYNNEI. The CDR3 here is CASSEPRGGGGRGYGYTF. Written as DNA, the CDR3 is TGTGCCAGCAGTGAACCTCGCGGCGGTGGGGGGCGCGGCTATGGCTACACCTTC.

The chain combines TRBV6-1 with TRBJ2-3; either TRBD1 or TRBD2 may fit D (5 bases each). The CDR3 runs to 14 residues. Germline CDR1 reads MNHNS; CDR2 reads SASEGT. The V and J ends lost 3 bases and 5 bases respectively, with 12 bases between them. CDR3 nucleotides: TGTGCCAGCAGTGAGGGACGGCCCGGAGATACGCAGTATTTT. This codes for CASSEGRPGDTQYF.

The CDR3 loop reads CASSDRDRDHEQYF. CDR3 in DNA: TGTGCCAGCAGTGATAGGGACAGGGACCACGAGCAGTACTTC. This rearrangement joins TRBV6-1 to TRBJ2-7, with 9 bases matching TRBD1. The CDR3 totals 14 residues. From germline, CDR1 is MNHNS and CDR2 SASEGT. The V gene end was trimmed by 3 bases and the J gene end by 5 bases; junction bases not matched to a gene: 5.

In its sample, this clone was seen once. The gene calls are TRBV5-6 and TRBJ1-4; TRBD1 might be the D (5 bases). The germline V gene encodes CDR1 SGHDT and CDR2 YYEEEE. Trimming left V 2 bases short and J 0 bases short, with 8 bases between. The CDR3 loop spans 15 amino acids. CDR3 in DNA: TGTGCCAGCAGCTTTACAGGCGCAACTAATGAAAAACTGTTTTTT. Its protein is CASSFTGATNEKLFF.

J is TRBJ1-2 and V is TRBV5-1, with 7 bases identical to TRBD1. The germline CDR1 and CDR2 sequences are SGHRS and YFSETQ. J gave up 8 bases and V 1 base, and 8 bases lay outside the gene matches. The CDR3 has 14 residues. In DNA form, the CDR3 reads TGCGCCAGCAGCTTGAATGAGGGGGCGCGCGGCTACACCTTC. Its protein product is CASSLNEGARGYTF.

The J gene is TRBJ1-1, the V gene TRBV11-2; D may be TRBD1 (5 bases). V lost 5 bases and J 0 bases, leaving 13 bases between the germline ends. Germline lookup yields CDR1 SGHAT and CDR2 FQNNGV. The CDR3 runs to 15 residues. CDR3 coding DNA: TGTGCCAGCAGCCCAACCGGGACCCTGAACACTGAAGCTTTCTTT. Amino acid sequence: CASSPTGTLNTEAFF.

The DNA of the CDR3 is TGTGCCAGTAGTACCCTCCTGGGCAATCAGCCCCAGCATTTT. Amino acids: CASSTLLGNQPQHF. The genes are TRBV19 and TRBJ1-5; D not resolved. CDR1 LNHDA and CDR2 SQIVND come from the germline V gene (reference sequence). The CDR3 sequence is 14 residues long. Between the trimmed V and J ends, which lost 4 bases and 2 bases, there was a span of 9 bases.

The V gene is TRBV4-1, the J gene TRBJ2-3, with TRBD2 matching 7 bases. From germline, CDR1 is MGHRA and CDR2 YSYEKL. V trimming: 0 bases; J trimming: 0 bases; junction bases outside the gene matches: 3. The CDR3 loop spans 16 amino acids. The CDR3 DNA reads as TGCGCCAGCAGCCAAGATGGGGGGGGTAGCACAGATACGCAGTATTTT. The encoded protein is CASSQDGGGSTDTQYF.

The rearrangement uses TRBV9 and TRBJ1-2; D is undetermined. This CDR3 has 17 residues. Germline CDR1 is SGDLS and CDR2 is YYNGEE. Trimming removed 0 bases at V and 2 bases at J, with 17 bases between. This chain's CDR3 is CASSVEKGKGANYGYTF. In DNA form, the CDR3 reads TGTGCCAGCAGCGTAGAAAAGGGAAAAGGAGCCAACTATGGCTACACCTTC.

The chain carries TRBV9 and TRBJ1-5, with D uncertain. The V and J ends lost 0 bases and 0 bases respectively, with 16 bases between them. This CDR3 has 18 amino acids. Germline V lookup: CDR1 SGDLS, CDR2 YYNGEE. CDR3 in DNA: TGTGCCAGCAGCGTAGGAGAAGGGATGGGGAATAGCAATCAGCCCCAGCATTTT. As protein: CASSVGEGMGNSNQPQHF.

V gene TRBV6-6 combines with J gene TRBJ2-1; no clear D gene. The CDR3 is made up of 10 amino acids. Deletions cut 8 bases from V and 4 bases from J, with 3 bases between. CDR1 is MNHNY, CDR2 SVGAGI, per germline (reference sequence). The CDR3 DNA reads TGTGCCAGCGCTTACAATGAGCAGTTCTTC. Translated, it gives CASAYNEQFF.

This chain links TRBV14 with TRBJ1-4; TRBD1 is a possible D gene (6 bases). From germline, CDR1 is SGHDN and CDR2 FVKESK. This CDR3 contains 15 residues. V was trimmed by 1 base and J by 10 bases, leaving 16 bases between them. DNA of the CDR3: TGTGCCAGCAGCCAAGTGTTTTCAGGGGTAGGAAAACTGTTTTTT. Translated, it gives CASSQVFSGVGKLFF.

This sequence joins TRBV11-2 and TRBJ1-2; the D is unclear. V was pared by 5 bases and J by 4 bases, with 20 bases between. The CDR3 totals 16 residues. The germline V gene has CDR1 SGHAT and CDR2 FQNNGV. The CDR3: CASSPTDGRFLYGYTF. The CDR3 DNA follows: TGTGCCAGCAGCCCCACCGACGGCCGGTTCCTCTATGGCTACACCTTC.

As to this clone: One end of the junction does not line up with germline, which may come from a read error. V gene TRBV27 combines with J gene TRBJ2-3; the D gene is possibly TRBD2 (6 bases). The germline CDR1 and CDR2 sequences are MNHEY and SMNVEV (reference sequence). This CDR3 is 14 amino acids long. CDR3: CASSAQGLLRYAEF. The CDR3 nucleotides read TGTGCCAGCAGTGCCCAGGGACTTTTAAGATACGCGGAATTT.

The V gene is TRBV7-8, the J gene TRBJ1-1; D perhaps matches TRBD1 (6 bases). Germline V gene sequence: CDR1 SGHVS, CDR2 FQNEAQ. Trimming took 2 bases from V and 3 from J, leaving 13 bases between them. The CDR3 spans 15 residues. CDR3 DNA sequence: TGTGCCAGCAGCTTACTACAGGGTGGGTACACTGAAGCTTTCTTT. It yields the protein CASSLLQGGYTEAFF.

This sequence joins TRBV2 and TRBJ1-1, with unresolved D. V lost 4 bases and J 5 bases, leaving 8 bases between the germline ends. Germline V gene lookup returns CDR1 SNHLY and CDR2 FYNNEI. This CDR3 comprises 12 residues. CDR3 bases: TGTGCCAGCAGTGCAATCTGGACTGAAGCTTTCTTT. This encodes CASSAIWTEAFF.

The chain has TRBV5-1 and TRBJ1-3; no firm D call. Looked up from germline, CDR1 is SGHRS and CDR2 is YFSETQ. The germline V and J ends were trimmed by 2 bases and 0 bases, with 12 bases remaining between them. The CDR3 is made up of 16 amino acids. The CDR3 sequence: CASSFGELNSGNTIYF. The CDR3 DNA is TGCGCCAGCAGCTTCGGAGAACTTAACTCTGGAAACACCATATATTTT.

The chain has TRBV2 and TRBJ2-3, with TRBD2 as a possible D gene (7 bases). Per germline, CDR1 SNHLY and CDR2 FYNNEI. Trimming removed 7 bases from V and 2 bases from J, with 13 bases in between. The CDR3 totals 14 residues. CDR3 sequence reads: CASNGGALTDTQYF. CDR3 DNA: TGTGCCAGCAATGGGGGGGCCCTCACAGATACGCAGTATTTT.

J is TRBJ2-3 and V is TRBV4-1; the match to TRBD2 covers 9 bases. The CDR3 length is 18 residues. Per germline, CDR1 MGHRA and CDR2 YSYEKL. V lost 7 bases to trimming and J lost 0 bases; unmatched junction nucleotides: 14. CDR3 nucleotide sequence: TGCGCCAGCACCCTAATAGCGGGGGTCGTTTCTAGCACAGATACGCAGTATTTT. It yields the protein CASTLIAGVVSSTDTQYF.